This TCR beta chain derives from a study of human T cells and chemical hapten exposure. In its sample, this clonotype was seen many times. Its antigen is not identified. Germline V lookup: CDR1 SGHRS, CDR2 YFSETQ. Trimming removed 9 bases at V and 4 bases at J, with 12 bases between. The CDR3 length is 12 residues. Time point denoted: pre-sensitization, week 0. As to treatment: therapeutic diphenylcyclopropenone sensitization with weekly scalp DPC. TCRdb itself ran the RACE reads through MiXCR, one entry per CDR3 protein. The sample contains tens of thousands of distinct CDR3 sequences, 9.5% to 15% of which appear only once. Broader study findings: Against controls, expanded TCRs gave rise to significantly more large CDR3 similarity clusters.

The sequence came from a woman aged 30 to 39 with alopecia areata. Some clones in this sample may be carry-over from other donors' samples. The J gene is TRBJ2-3, the V gene TRBV5-1; maybe TRBD2 (7 bases). The sample consisted of whole blood, taken in connection with sensitization to the hapten diphenylcyclopropenone (DPC). CDR3 loop: CANGGLPDTQYF. CDR3 DNA: TGCGCCAACGGGGGGCTTCCAGATACGCAGTATTTT.